This T cell receptor (beta chain) was sequenced for a study of blood T cell repertoires in COVID-19. Study-wide background: From the United States, Italy and Spain came samples of acute and convalescent COVID-19. T cells, B-cell-depleted T cells, or PBMCs provided the cDNA or gDNA that served as material.

Germline CDR1 is LNHDA and CDR2 is SQIVND (reference sequence). The CDR3 is 16 residues long. V lost 3 bases to trimming and J lost 7 bases; unmatched junction nucleotides: 11. A Seattle source enrolled patients during active infection and followed them longitudinally. This clone was seen once. Produced via immunoSEQ multiplex PCR; TCRdb's table is partial and in-frame only. This sample has nearly 300,000 clones, with roughly 80% found just once. This TCR came from a human donor with COVID-19, enrolled during active disease. The donor label of this sample is uncertain. Material for sequencing was peripheral blood. The V call is TRBV19, the J call TRBJ2-4; TRBD2 aligns across 8 bases. The CDR3 protein is CASSIRTSGTLNIQYF. DNA for the CDR3: TGTGCCAGTAGTATTCGAACTAGCGGTACCCTCAACATTCAGTACTTC.